A single sample gave rise to the 9 T cell receptor beta chains below, sequenced in a study of Ad26.COV2.S vaccination and SARS-CoV-2 variants. Treatment given: around 19 received Ad26.COV2.S at low or high dose, single or two shots; five or six received placebo; per-sample allocation not given. Specimen acquisition occurred on day 63 following the initial vaccine or placebo injection. The assay was immunoSEQ multiplex PCR, and TCRdb's table has in-frame clones only and misses some. Seen here are roughly 320,000 clones, roughly 80% observed once, and the top ten hold 2% to 2.5%. Source: peripheral blood, taken in a trial of Ad26.COV2.S vaccine versus placebo. The receptors were gathered from a person aged 18-60 years who received the Ad26.COV2.S COVID-19 vaccine or a placebo.

This sequence joins TRBV6-5 and TRBJ1-1; a weak D match, TRBD1 (5 bases). From germline, CDR1 is MNHEY and CDR2 SVGAGI. Trimming cost V 2 bases and J 10 bases, with 14 bases left between them. The CDR3 sequence is 13 residues long. CDR3 nucleotides: TGTGCCAGCAGTTACACTCGGGGACGGGGAGCTTTCTTT. It is translated as CASSYTRGRGAFF.

This clone was observed once. The chain carries TRBV12-5 and TRBJ2-1, with D possibly TRBD1 on 6 matching bases. Trimming took off 0 bases at V and 2 bases at J, with 11 bases between the two ends. CDR1 is LGHNT, CDR2 FRNRAP, per germline. The CDR3 runs 16 residues. The CDR3 loop is CASGLVRSGAYNEQFF. The CDR3, as DNA: TGTGCTAGTGGTTTGGTACGGTCAGGGGCCTACAATGAGCAGTTCTTC.

This clone has just a few counts. The chain is built from TRBV28 and TRBJ2-3, with TRBD2 matching over 7 bases. V lost 5 bases and J lost 0; bases outside the gene matches: 8. CDR1 is MDHEN and CDR2 is SYDVKM in the germline V gene. This CDR3 spans 16 amino acids. This CDR3 reads CASSARLAASTDTQYF. The CDR3, as DNA: TGTGCCAGCAGTGCCAGACTAGCCGCTAGCACAGATACGCAGTATTTT.

This chain joins TRBV7-2 and TRBJ2-5, with D perhaps matching TRBD1 (5 bases). The CDR3 is made up of 14 amino acids. Trimming cost V 1 base and J 2 bases, with 8 bases left between them. Germline lookup yields CDR1 SGHTA and CDR2 FQGNSA. The chain's CDR3 is CASSLGGQQETQYF. The DNA for the CDR3 is TGTGCCAGCAGCTTAGGGGGCCAACAAGAGACCCAGTACTTC.

The chain links TRBV5-4 to TRBJ2-1; D is ambiguous. The V gene's germline CDR1 is SGHNT and CDR2 YYREEE (reference sequence). The CDR3 runs 12 residues. V dropped 4 bases and J dropped 5 bases, with 7 bases sitting between them. CDR3 protein: CASSHNNNEQFF. In DNA form, the CDR3 reads TGTGCCAGCAGCCATAACAACAATGAGCAGTTCTTC.

This clone has a count of ten or more. The rearrangement joins TRBV7-9 to TRBJ2-7; D possibly corresponds to TRBD1 (6 bases). V shed 2 bases and J shed 6 bases, with 14 bases lying between them. Germline V CDR1 and CDR2: SEHNR, FQNEAQ (reference sequence). CDR3 length equals 14 residues. The CDR3 region is CASSLTGYMTEQYF. The CDR3 DNA reads TGTGCCAGCAGCTTAACAGGGTATATGACCGAGCAGTACTTC.

In nucleotides, the CDR3 is TGTGCCAGCAGTTCCGGGGGGGCCCACAATGAGCAGTTCTTC. Its translation is CASSSGGAHNEQFF. The chain joins TRBV27 to TRBJ2-1; 8 bases are a match to TRBD2. CDR1 MNHEY and CDR2 SMNVEV come from the germline V gene (reference sequence). V was pared by 4 bases and J by 5 bases, with 4 bases of the junction left unmatched. This CDR3 has 14 residues.

This rearrangement joins TRBV9 to TRBJ1-3, with TRBD1 as a possible D gene (6 bases). Trimming shortened V by 7 bases and J by 2 bases, and 13 bases separated the two germline ends. Germline-derived CDR1 and CDR2 are SGDLS and YYNGEE. The length of the CDR3 is 14 residues. CDR3 sequence: CASSLGATGNTIYF. The CDR3 DNA sequence: TGTGCCAGCTCCTTGGGGGCTACTGGAAACACCATATATTTT. The variable domain in full, completed from reference TRBV9 and TRBJ1-3, reads DSGVTQTPKHLITATGQRVTLRCSPRSGDLSVYWYQQSLDQGLQFLIQYYNGEERAKGNILERFSAQQFPDLHSELNLSSLELGDSALYFCASSLGATGNTIYFGEGSWLTVV.

Only one count was recorded for this clone. The CDR3 reads CARLAPGPSGELFF. In DNA, the CDR3 is TGCGCCAGGTTGGCTCCTGGTCCCTCCGGGGAGCTGTTTTTT. The rearrangement links TRBV10-1 to TRBJ2-2; unclear D gene. The CDR3 totals 14 residues. The V end was cut by 9 bases, the J end by 6 bases, with 17 bases between. Germline values: CDR1 WNHNN, CDR2 SYGVQD (reference sequence).